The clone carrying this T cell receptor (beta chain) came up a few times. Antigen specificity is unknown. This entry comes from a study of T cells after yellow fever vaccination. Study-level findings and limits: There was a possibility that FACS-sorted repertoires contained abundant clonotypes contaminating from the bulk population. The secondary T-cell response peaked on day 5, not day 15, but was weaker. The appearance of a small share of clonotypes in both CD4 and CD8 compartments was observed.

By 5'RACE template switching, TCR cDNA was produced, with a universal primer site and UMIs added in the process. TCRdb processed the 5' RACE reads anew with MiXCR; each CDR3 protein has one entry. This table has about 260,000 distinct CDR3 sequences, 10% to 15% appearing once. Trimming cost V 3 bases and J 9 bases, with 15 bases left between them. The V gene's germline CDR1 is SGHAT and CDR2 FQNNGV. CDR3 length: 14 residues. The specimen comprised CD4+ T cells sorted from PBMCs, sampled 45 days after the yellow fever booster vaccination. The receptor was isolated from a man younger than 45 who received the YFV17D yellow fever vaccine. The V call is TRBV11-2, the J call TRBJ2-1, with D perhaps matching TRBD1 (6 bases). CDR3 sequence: CASSFATGSSEQFF. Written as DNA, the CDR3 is TGTGCCAGCAGCTTCGCTACAGGGAGTAGTGAGCAGTTCTTC. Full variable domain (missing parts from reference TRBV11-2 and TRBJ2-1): EAGVAQSPRYKIIEKRQSVAFWCNPISGHATLYWYQQILGQGPKLLIQFQNNGVVDDSQLPKDRFSAERLKGVDSTLKIQPAKLEDSAVYLCASSFATGSSEQFFGPGTRLTVL.